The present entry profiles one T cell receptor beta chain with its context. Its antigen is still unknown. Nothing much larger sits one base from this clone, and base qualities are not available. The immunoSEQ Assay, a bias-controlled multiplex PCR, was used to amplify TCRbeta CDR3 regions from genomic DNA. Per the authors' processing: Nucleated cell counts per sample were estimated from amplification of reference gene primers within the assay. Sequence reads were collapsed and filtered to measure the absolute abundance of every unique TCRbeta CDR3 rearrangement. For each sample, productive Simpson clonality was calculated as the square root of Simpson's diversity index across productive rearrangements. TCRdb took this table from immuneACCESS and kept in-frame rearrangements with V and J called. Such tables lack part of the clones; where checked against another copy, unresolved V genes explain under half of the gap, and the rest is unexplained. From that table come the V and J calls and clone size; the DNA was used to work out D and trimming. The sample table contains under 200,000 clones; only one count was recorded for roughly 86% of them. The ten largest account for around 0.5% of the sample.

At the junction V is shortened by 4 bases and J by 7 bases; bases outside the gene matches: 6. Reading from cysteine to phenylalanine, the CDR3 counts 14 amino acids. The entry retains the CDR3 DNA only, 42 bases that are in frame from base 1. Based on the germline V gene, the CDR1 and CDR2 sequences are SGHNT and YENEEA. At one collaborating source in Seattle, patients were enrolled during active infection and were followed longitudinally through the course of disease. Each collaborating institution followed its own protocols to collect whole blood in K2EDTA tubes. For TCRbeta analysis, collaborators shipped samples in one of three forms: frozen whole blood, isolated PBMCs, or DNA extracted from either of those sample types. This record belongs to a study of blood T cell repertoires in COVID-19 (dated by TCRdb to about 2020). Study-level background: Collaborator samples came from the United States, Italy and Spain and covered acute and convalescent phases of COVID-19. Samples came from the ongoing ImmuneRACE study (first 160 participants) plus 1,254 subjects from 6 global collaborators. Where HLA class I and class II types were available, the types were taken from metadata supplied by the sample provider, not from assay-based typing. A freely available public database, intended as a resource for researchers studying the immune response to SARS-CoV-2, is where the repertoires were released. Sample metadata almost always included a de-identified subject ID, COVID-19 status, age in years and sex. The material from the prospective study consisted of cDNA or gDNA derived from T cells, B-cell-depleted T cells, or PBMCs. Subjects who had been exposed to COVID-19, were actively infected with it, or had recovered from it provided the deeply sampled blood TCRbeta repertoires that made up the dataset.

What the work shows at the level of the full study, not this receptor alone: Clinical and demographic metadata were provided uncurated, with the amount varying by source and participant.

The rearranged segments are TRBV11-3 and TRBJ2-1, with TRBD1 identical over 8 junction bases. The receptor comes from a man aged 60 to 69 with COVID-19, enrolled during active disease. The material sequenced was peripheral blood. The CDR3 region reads CASSSDRGRNEQFF. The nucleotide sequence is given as TGTGCCAGCAGCTCAGACAGGGGTCGGAATGAGCAGTTCTTC.